One sample yielded the 12 T cell receptor beta chains listed below, sequenced in a study of beta chain features in type 1 diabetes. The authors reverse transcribed all of the isolated RNA, so sequencing captured expressed TCRB transcripts. The method was immunoSEQ multiplex PCR; TCRdb's version includes in-frame clones alone and lacks a portion of them. The profile covers around 500,000 clones, with roughly an eighth appearing a single time and around 0.05% taken by the ten largest. The sequencing sample was made of naive CD4+ T cells from blood. The receptors were gathered from a woman aged 18-29 years in good health.

The chain couples TRBV7-9 to TRBJ1-2, with D possibly TRBD1 on 5 matching bases. From germline, CDR1 is SEHNR and CDR2 FQNEAQ (reference sequence). V was pared by 2 bases and J by 6 bases, with 10 bases between. CDR3 length: 13 residues. CDR3 DNA: TGTGCCAGCAGCTTACCAGGACACGATGGCTACACCTTC. Amino acids: CASSLPGHDGYTF. Drawing the rest from reference TRBV7-9 and TRBJ1-2, the complete variable domain is DTGVSQNPRHKITKRGQNVTFRCDPISEHNRLYWYRQTLGQGPEFLTYFQNEAQLEKSRLLSDRFSAERPKGSFSTLEIQRTEQGDSAMYLCASSLPGHDGYTFGSGTRLTVV.

In this sample, this clone turned up a few times. The chain is built from TRBV7-2 and TRBJ2-2; the D call may be TRBD1 or TRBD2 (5 bases each). The CDR3 has 17 residues. V was cut by 4 bases and J by 4 bases, with 19 bases left in between. Germline lookup yields CDR1 SGHTA and CDR2 FQGNSA. CDR3 residues: CASSSTLGVVSTGELFF. CDR3 DNA: TGTGCCAGCAGCTCAACGTTGGGGGTTGTAAGCACCGGGGAGCTGTTTTTT.

This sequence joins TRBV15 and TRBJ1-4; D is possibly TRBD1 (6 bases). The CDR3 length is 15 residues. From germline, CDR1 is LNHNV and CDR2 YYDKDF (reference sequence). V gave up 0 bases and J gave up 8 bases, with 13 bases separating them. The CDR3 nucleotides read TGTGCCACCAGCAGAGATCAGGGGCAGGAGGAAAAACTGTTTTTT. Amino acids: CATSRDQGQEEKLFF.

The V and J genes are TRBV19 and TRBJ2-1; 10 bases match TRBD2. Germline-derived CDR1 and CDR2 are LNHDA and SQIVND (reference sequence). The J segment lost 1 base and the V segment lost 4 bases, leaving 7 bases of the junction unmatched. The CDR3 is 17 residues long. In DNA, the CDR3 is TGTGCCAGTAGTAGGACTAGCGGAATCACATCCTACAATGAGCAGTTCTTC. It translates to CASSRTSGITSYNEQFF.

This clone was observed a few times. The same CDR3 arises from other DNA sequences in this sample as well. The chain uses TRBV15 and TRBJ2-6; D is unresolved. This CDR3 has 14 amino acids. V shed 0 bases and J shed 4 bases, with 4 bases lying between them. CDR1 and CDR2 from the germline V gene are LNHNV and YYDKDF (reference sequence). The CDR3 reads CATSRDPGANVLTF. CDR3 nucleotide sequence: TGTGCCACCAGCAGAGATCCAGGGGCCAACGTCCTGACTTTC.

CDR3 sequence (DNA): TGTGCCAGCAGCCCCCAGGCGGGAGCCCGTCCTCTCACAGATACGCAGTATTTT. Encoded protein: CASSPQAGARPLTDTQYF. The chain uses TRBV7-9 and TRBJ2-3, with 7 bases aligning to TRBD2. Per the germline V gene, CDR1 is SEHNR and CDR2 is FQNEAQ (reference sequence). This CDR3 comprises 18 residues. V lost 5 bases to trimming and J lost 2 bases; unmatched junction nucleotides: 16. The variable domain in full, completed from reference TRBV7-9 and TRBJ2-3, reads DTGVSQNPRHKITKRGQNVTFRCDPISEHNRLYWYRQTLGQGPEFLTYFQNEAQLEKSRLLSDRFSAERPKGSFSTLEIQRTEQGDSAMYLCASSPQAGARPLTDTQYFGPGTRLTVL.

The chain carries TRBV7-9 and TRBJ2-5; 10 nucleotides align to TRBD2. Germline V gene lookup returns CDR1 SEHNR and CDR2 FQNEAQ (reference sequence). V shed 4 bases and J 0 bases; nucleotides not matched to a gene: 5. The CDR3 spans 16 residues. The CDR3 loop reads CASSSGLAANQETQYF. The CDR3 bases are TGTGCCAGCAGCTCAGGACTAGCGGCAAACCAAGAGACCCAGTACTTC.

V usage is TRBV4-2 and J usage is TRBJ2-5; possibly TRBD1 for D (5 bases). The CDR3 covers 16 residues. V was clipped by 0 bases and J by 1 base, with 12 bases between them. Germline CDR1 LGHNA, CDR2 YNFKEQ. CDR3 coding DNA: TGTGCCAGCAGCCAAGAAGGCCGGCAGGGCCAAGAGACCCAGTACTTC. Residues: CASSQEGRQGQETQYF.

V and J are TRBV4-3 and TRBJ2-1, with 12 bases lining up with TRBD2. J lost 5 bases, V lost 1 base, and 0 bases had no gene match. The germline CDR1 and CDR2 sequences are LGHNA and YSLEER. This CDR3 is 15 amino acids long. In nucleotides, the CDR3 is TGCGCCAGCAGCCAAGGACTAGCGGGGGACAATGAGCAGTTCTTC. Amino acid sequence: CASSQGLAGDNEQFF.

The chain links TRBV6-5 to TRBJ2-1; D call uncertain. Germline CDR1 is MNHEY and CDR2 is SVGAGI. The length of the CDR3 is 14 residues. V lost 0 bases and J 6 bases, leaving 9 bases between the germline ends. This chain's CDR3 is CASSYSHGGNEQFF. CDR3 DNA: TGTGCCAGCAGTTACTCGCACGGCGGCAATGAGCAGTTCTTC.

Only a few counts were recorded for this clone. The V and J genes are TRBV6-5 and TRBJ2-7, with D perhaps TRBD1 (6 bases). The germline V and J ends were trimmed by 2 bases and 1 base, with 12 bases remaining between them. The V gene's germline CDR1 is MNHEY and CDR2 SVGAGI. The CDR3 runs to 15 residues. CDR3 protein: CASSYRGGRSYEQYF. The DNA for the CDR3 is TGTGCCAGCAGTTACAGAGGGGGAAGGTCCTACGAGCAGTACTTC.

This clone was observed a handful of times. The rearrangement uses TRBV29-1 and TRBJ2-2, with TRBD2 matching 7 bases. Germline V lookup: CDR1 SQVTM, CDR2 ANQGSEA. The V and J ends lost 4 bases and 3 bases, in that order; junction bases with no gene match: 5. This CDR3 is 14 amino acids long. CDR3 coding DNA: TGCAGCGTTGTCGGGACTACCTACACCGGGGAGCTGTTTTTT. Its protein is CSVVGTTYTGELFF.